This T cell receptor beta chain was recovered during a study of CD8 T cells in ankylosing spondylitis. Study-wide findings and caveats: Ankylosing spondylitis blood appeared to carry a characteristic TCR beta motif of roughly eight highly homologous variants.

Quantitative barcoded 5'-RACE was used to prepare TCR beta libraries. TCRdb analysed the 5' RACE reads with MiXCR anew, one entry per CDR3 protein. The sample carries roughly 440,000 distinct CDR3 sequences, about a sixth recorded once. Comment on this clonotype: Its target is not known.

Sequenced material: blood, either unsorted or a sorted T cell fraction (not recorded which). The receptor was isolated from a male donor with ankylosing spondylitis.

In nucleotides, the CDR3 is TGTGCCAGCAGTTTCCCCCGGCCCCCCCCCTACAATGAGCAGTTCTTC. Residues: CASSFPRPPPYNEQFF. V is TRBV12-3 or TRBV12-4 and J is TRBJ2-1; no clear D. V gave up 3 bases and J gave up 2 bases, with 14 bases separating them. CDR3 size: 16 residues.